This T cell receptor beta chain was obtained from a study of blood T cells in healthy people across ages. Caucasian individuals from Russia who were healthy and aged roughly 6 to 90 acted as donors. The CDR3 is 18 residues long. Deletions cut 0 bases from V and 1 base from J, with 13 bases between. Germline CDR1 SEHNR, CDR2 FQNEAQ (reference sequence). This clonotype has just a few counts. The second PCR ran roughly 7 to 12 cycles with a sample-barcoded 5' primer and J-beta primers. TCRdb itself ran the 5' RACE reads through MiXCR, one entry per CDR3 protein. The sample lists hundreds of thousands of distinct CDR3 sequences; around 45% were seen once.

The sequenced sample was blood. The chain carries TRBV7-9 and TRBJ2-6; D remains unclear. The origin of this receptor is a man in his 60s in good health. CDR3 amino acids: CASSLADVWVSGANVLTF. CDR3 bases: TGTGCCAGCAGCTTAGCGGACGTGTGGGTTTCTGGGGCCAACGTCCTGACTTTC.